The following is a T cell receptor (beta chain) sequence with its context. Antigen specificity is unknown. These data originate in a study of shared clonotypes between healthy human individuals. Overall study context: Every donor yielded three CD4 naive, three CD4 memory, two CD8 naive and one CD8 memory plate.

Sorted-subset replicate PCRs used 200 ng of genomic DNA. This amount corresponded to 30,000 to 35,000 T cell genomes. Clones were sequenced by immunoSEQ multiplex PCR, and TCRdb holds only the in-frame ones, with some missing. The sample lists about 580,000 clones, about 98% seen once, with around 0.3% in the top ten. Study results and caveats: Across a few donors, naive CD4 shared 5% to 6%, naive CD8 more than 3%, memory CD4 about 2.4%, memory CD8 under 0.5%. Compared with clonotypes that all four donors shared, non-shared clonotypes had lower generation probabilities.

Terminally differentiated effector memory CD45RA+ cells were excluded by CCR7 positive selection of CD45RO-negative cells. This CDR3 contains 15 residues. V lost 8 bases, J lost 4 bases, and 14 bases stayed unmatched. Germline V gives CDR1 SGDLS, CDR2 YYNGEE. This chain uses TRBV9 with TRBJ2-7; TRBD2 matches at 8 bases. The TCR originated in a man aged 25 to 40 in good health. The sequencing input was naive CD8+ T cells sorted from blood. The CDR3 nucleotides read TGTGCCAGATCAGGCCGGCGGGAGGCAAGTTACGAGCAGTACTTC. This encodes CARSGRREASYEQYF.